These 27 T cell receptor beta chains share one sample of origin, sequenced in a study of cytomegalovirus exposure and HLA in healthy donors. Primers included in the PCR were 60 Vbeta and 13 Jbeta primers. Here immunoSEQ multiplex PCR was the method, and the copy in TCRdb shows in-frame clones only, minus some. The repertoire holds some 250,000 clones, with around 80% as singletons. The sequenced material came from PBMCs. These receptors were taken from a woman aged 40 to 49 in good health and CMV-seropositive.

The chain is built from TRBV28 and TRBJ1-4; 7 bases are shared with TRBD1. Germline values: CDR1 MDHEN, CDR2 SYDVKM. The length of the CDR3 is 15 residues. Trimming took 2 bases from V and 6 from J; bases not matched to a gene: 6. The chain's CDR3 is CASSLDRVVDEKLFF. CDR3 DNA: TGTGCCAGCAGTTTAGACAGGGTTGTAGATGAAAAACTGTTTTTT.

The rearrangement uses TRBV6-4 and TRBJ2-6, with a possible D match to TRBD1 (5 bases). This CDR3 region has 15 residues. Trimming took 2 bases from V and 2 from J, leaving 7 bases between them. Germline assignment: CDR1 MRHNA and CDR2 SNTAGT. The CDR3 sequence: CASSDRGPGANVLTF. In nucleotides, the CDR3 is TGTGCCAGCAGTGACAGGGGTCCTGGGGCCAACGTCCTGACTTTC.

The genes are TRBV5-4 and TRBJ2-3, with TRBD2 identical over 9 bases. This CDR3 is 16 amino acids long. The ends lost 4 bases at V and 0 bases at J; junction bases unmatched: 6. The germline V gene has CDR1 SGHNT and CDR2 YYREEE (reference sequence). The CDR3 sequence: CASSLGTSRSTDTQYF. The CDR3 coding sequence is TGTGCCAGCAGCCTCGGGACTAGCCGTAGCACAGATACGCAGTATTTT.

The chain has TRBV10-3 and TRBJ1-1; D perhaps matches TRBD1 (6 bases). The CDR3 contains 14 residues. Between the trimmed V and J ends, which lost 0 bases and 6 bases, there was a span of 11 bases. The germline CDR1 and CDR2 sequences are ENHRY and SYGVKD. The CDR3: CAISESVAGAEAFF. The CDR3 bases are TGTGCCATCAGTGAGTCTGTGGCAGGGGCTGAAGCTTTCTTT.

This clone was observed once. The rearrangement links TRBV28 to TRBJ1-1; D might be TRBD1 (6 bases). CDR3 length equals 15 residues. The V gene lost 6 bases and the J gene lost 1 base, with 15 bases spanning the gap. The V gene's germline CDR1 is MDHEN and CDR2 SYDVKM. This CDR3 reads CASSIGGAGNTEAFF. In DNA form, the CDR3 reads TGTGCCAGCAGCATAGGGGGGGCGGGGAACACTGAAGCTTTCTTT.

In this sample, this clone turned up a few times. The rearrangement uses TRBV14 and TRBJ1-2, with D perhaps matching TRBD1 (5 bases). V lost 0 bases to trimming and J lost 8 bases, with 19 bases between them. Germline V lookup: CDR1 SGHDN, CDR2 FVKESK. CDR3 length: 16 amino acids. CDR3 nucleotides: TGTGCCAGCAGCCAAGATCGAAGGGGAGGGAGCGACGGCTACACCTTC. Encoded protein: CASSQDRRGGSDGYTF.

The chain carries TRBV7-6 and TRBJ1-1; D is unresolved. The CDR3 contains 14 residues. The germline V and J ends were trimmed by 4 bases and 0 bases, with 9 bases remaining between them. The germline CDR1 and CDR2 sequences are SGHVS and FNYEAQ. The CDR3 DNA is TGTGCCAGCAGCTCCGACACACTGAACACTGAAGCTTTCTTT. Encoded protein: CASSSDTLNTEAFF.

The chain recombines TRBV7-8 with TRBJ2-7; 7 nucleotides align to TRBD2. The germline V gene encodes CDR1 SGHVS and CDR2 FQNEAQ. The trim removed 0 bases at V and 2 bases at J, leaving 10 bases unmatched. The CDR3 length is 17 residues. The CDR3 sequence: CASSLAGGWTTTYEQYF. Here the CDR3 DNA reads TGTGCCAGCAGCTTAGCGGGGGGGTGGACTACCACCTACGAGCAGTACTTC. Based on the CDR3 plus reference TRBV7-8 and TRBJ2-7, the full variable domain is GAGVSQSPRYKVAKRGQDVALRCDPISGHVSLFWYQQALGQGPEFLTYFQNEAQLDKSGLPSDRFFAERPEGSVSTLKIQRTQQEDSAVYLCASSLAGGWTTTYEQYFGPGTRLTVT.

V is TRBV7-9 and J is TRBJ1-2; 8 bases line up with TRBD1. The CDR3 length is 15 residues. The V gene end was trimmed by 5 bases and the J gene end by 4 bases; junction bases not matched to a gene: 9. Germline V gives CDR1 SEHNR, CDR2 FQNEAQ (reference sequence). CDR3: CASSPSGQGSYGYTF. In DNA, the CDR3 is TGTGCCAGCAGCCCTTCCGGACAGGGTTCCTATGGCTACACCTTC. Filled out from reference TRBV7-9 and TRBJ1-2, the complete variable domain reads DTGVSQNPRHKITKRGQNVTFRCDPISEHNRLYWYRQTLGQGPEFLTYFQNEAQLEKSRLLSDRFSAERPKGSFSTLEIQRTEQGDSAMYLCASSPSGQGSYGYTFGSGTRLTVV.

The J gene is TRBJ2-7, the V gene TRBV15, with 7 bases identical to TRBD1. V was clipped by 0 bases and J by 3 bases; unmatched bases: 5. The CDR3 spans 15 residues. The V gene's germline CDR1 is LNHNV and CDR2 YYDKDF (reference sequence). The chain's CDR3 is CATSRERGLGYEQYF. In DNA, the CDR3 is TGTGCCACCAGCAGAGAAAGGGGGCTCGGCTACGAGCAGTACTTC.

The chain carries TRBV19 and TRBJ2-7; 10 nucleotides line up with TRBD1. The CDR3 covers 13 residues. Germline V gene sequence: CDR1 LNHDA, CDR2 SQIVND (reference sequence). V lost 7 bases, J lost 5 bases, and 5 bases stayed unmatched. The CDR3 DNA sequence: TGTGCCAGTATGGGACAGGGGTTCCACGAGCAGTACTTC. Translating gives CASMGQGFHEQYF.

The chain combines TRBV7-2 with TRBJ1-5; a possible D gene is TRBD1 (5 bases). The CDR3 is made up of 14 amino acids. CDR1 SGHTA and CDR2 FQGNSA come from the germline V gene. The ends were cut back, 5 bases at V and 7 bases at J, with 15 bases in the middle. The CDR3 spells CASSLGGNNQPQHF. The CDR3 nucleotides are TGTGCCAGCAGCCTTGGGGGGAACAACCAGCCCCAGCATTTT.

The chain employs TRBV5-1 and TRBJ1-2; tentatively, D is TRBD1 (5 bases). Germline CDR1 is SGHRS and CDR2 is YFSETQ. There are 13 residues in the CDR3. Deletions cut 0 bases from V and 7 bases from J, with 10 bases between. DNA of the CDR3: TGCGCCAGCAGCTTGGATGGGACTTCTGGCTACACCTTC. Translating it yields CASSLDGTSGYTF.

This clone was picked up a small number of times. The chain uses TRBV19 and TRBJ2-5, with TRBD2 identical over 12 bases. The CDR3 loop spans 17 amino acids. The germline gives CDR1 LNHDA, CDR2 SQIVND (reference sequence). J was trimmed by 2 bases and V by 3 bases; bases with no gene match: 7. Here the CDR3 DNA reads TGTGCCAGTAGTATTCCCGGACTAGCGGGGATTCAAGAGACCCAGTACTTC. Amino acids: CASSIPGLAGIQETQYF.

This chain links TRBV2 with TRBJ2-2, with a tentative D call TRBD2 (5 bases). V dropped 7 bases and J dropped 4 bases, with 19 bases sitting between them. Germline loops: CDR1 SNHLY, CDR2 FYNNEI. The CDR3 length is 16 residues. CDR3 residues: CASKGVRTFLTGELFF. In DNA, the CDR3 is TGTGCCAGCAAGGGAGTGAGGACTTTCCTCACCGGGGAGCTGTTTTTT. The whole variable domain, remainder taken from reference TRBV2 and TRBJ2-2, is EPEVTQTPSHQVTQMGQEVILRCVPISNHLYFYWYRQILGQKVEFLVSFYNNEISEKSEIFDDQFSVERPDGSNFTLKIRSTKLEDSAMYFCASKGVRTFLTGELFFGEGSRLTVL.

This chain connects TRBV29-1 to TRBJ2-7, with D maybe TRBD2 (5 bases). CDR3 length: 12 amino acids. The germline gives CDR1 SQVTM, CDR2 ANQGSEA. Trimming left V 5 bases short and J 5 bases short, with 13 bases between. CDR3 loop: CSVTAAGDEQYF. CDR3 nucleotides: TGCAGCGTTACCGCAGCCGGGGACGAGCAGTACTTC.

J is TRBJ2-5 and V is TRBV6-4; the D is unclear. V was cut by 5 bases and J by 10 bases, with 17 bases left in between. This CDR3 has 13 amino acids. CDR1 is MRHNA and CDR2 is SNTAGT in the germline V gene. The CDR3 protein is CASSLPTSGDQYF. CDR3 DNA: TGTGCCAGCAGTCTACCGACCTCTGGAGACCAGTACTTC.

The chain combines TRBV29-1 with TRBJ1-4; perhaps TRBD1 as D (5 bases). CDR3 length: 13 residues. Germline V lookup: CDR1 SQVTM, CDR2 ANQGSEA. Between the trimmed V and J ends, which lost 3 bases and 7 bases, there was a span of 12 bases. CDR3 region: CSVDGQGGEKLFF. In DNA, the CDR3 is TGCAGCGTTGATGGGCAGGGAGGTGAAAAACTGTTTTTT.

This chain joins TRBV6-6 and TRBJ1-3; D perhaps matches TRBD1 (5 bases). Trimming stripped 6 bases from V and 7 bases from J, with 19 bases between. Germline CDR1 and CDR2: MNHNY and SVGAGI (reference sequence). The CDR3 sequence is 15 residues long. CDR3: CASRQPQGIGNTIYF. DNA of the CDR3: TGTGCCAGCAGACAACCTCAGGGTATTGGGAACACCATATATTTT.

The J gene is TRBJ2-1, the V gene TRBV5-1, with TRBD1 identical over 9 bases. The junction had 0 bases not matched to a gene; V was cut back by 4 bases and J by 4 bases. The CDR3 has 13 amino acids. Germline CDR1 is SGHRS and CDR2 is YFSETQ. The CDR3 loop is CASSGTGYNEQFF. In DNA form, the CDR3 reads TGCGCCAGCAGCGGGACAGGGTACAATGAGCAGTTCTTC. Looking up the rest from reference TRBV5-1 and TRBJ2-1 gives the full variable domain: KAGVTQTPRYLIKTRGQQVTLSCSPISGHRSVSWYQQTPGQGLQFLFEYFSETQRNKGNFPGRFSGRQFSNSRSEMNVSTLELGDSALYLCASSGTGYNEQFFGPGTRLTVL.

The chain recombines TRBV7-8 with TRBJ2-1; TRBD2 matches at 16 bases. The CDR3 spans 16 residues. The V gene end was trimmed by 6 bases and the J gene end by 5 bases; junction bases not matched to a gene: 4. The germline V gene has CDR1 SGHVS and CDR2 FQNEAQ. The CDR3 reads CASRVGTSGGDNEQFF. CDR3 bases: TGTGCCAGCAGAGTTGGGACTAGCGGGGGGGACAATGAGCAGTTCTTC.

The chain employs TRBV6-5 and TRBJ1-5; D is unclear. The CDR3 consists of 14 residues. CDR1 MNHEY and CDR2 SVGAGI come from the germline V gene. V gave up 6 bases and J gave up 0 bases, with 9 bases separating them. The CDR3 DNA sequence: TGTGCCAGCAGCCCCGAGAGTAGCAATCAGCCCCAGCATTTT. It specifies CASSPESSNQPQHF.

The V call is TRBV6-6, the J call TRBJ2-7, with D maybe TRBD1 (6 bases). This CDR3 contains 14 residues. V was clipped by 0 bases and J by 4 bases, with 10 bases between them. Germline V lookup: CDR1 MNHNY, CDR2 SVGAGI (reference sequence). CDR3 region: CASSYSSRGYEQYF. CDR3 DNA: TGTGCCAGCAGTTACTCCTCCAGGGGTTACGAGCAGTACTTC.

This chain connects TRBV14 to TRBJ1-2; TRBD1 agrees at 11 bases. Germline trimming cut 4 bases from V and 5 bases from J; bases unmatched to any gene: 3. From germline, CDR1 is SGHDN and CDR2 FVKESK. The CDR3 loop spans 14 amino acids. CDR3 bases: TGTGCCAGCAGCCGGACAGGGGGCTGGTATGGCTACACCTTC. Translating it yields CASSRTGGWYGYTF.

CDR3 coding DNA: TGTGCCAGCAGCTTAGGAAGCGGGGATTATGGCTACACCTTC. Protein sequence: CASSLGSGDYGYTF. The chain couples TRBV7-9 to TRBJ1-2; D unresolved. This CDR3 is 14 amino acids long. The germline gives CDR1 SEHNR, CDR2 FQNEAQ (reference sequence). V lost 1 base and J 5 bases, leaving 11 bases between the germline ends.

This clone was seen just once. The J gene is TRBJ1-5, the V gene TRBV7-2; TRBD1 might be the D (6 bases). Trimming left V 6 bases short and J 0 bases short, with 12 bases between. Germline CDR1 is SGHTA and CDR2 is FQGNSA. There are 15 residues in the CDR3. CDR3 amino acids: CASRRGGNSNQPQHF. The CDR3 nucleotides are TGTGCCAGCAGAAGAGGGGGAAATAGCAATCAGCCCCAGCATTTT.

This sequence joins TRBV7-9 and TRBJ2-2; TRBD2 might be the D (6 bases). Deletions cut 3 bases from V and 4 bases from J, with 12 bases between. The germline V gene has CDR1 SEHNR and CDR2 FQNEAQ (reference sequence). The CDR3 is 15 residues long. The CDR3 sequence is CASSLGSGITGELFF. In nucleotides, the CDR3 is TGTGCCAGCAGCTTGGGTAGCGGTATCACCGGGGAGCTGTTTTTT.